This TCR beta chain was obtained from a study of shared clonotypes between healthy human individuals. With 5 bases clipped from V and 4 bases from J, the junction kept 5 bases outside the gene matches. The CDR3 has 14 amino acids. From germline, CDR1 is SGHVS and CDR2 FQNEAQ. Donors comprised only Caucasian adults living in Nashville, Tennessee. Naive CD4+ cells were CD45RA-selected; the remaining cells were memory. The assay was run at deep level. TCRdb's copy holds only in-frame clones and misses some; the assay was immunoSEQ multiplex PCR. The repertoire consists of roughly 2.2 million clones, with 85% to 95% occurring once and the leading ten covering around 0.38%. Concerning this clone itself: Its antigen is as yet unknown.

Study findings and constraints: Among non-shared clonotypes, generation probabilities were lower than among those shared by all four donors.

The source of this sequence is a man younger than 30 in good health. Some clones in this sample may be carry-over from other donors' samples. The specimen sequenced was naive CD4+ T cells from PBMCs. The sample's subset: CD45RA+ positively selected. V gene TRBV7-8 combines with J gene TRBJ2-3, with 8 bases identical to TRBD2. CDR3 protein: CASSQREYSDTQYF. The CDR3 DNA reads as TGTGCCAGCAGCCAGCGGGAGTACTCAGATACGCAGTATTTT.